Listed below are T cell receptor beta chains from one sample, sequenced in a study of T cells in Graves' hyperthyroidism and ophthalmopathy. One entry per CDR3 protein results from TCRdb running MiXCR on the multiplex PCR reads. The profile shows around 350,000 distinct CDR3 sequences, roughly 17% of them singletons. Specimen: blood. Receptors originate from a woman in her 30s with Graves' hyperthyroidism that later progressed to Graves' ophthalmopathy. CDR3s include the opening cysteine and the closing phenylalanine or tryptophan. A D gene is named only where the DNA matches it firmly. Clone sizes are given selectively: once, few, many, or a class where the clone is expanded.

TRBJ1-5 . TRBV6-1 many TGTGCCAGCAGTGAAAGTATTGGGGTTATCAATCAGCCCCAGCATTTT CASSESIGVINQPQHF
TRBJ2-2 . TRBV6-6 few TGTGCCAGCAGTTACCAGGGAGGCACCGGGGAGCTGTTTTTT CASSYQGGTGELFF
TRBJ1-4 . TRBV7-2 many TGTGCCAGCAGCTTAGCTCTCGGGGGCTTTGGGGAAAAACTGTTTTTT CASSLALGGFGEKLFF
TRBJ1-5 . TRBV3-1 many TGTGCCAGCAGCCAAGACAATGGTTTTCAGCCCCAGCATTTT CASSQDNGFQPQHF
TRBJ2-5 TRBD2 TRBV25-1 few TGTGCCAGCGCAGGCGGGGGGCCTGAGACCCAGTACTTC CASAGGGPETQYF
TRBJ2-4 . TRBV12-3/TRBV12-4 few TGTGCCAGCAGTTTCCGGGGCAAGAAAAACATTCAGTACTTC CASSFRGKKNIQYF
TRBJ1-4 TRBD1 TRBV19 few TGTGCCAGCGCAGAGGGGGCCTCTAATGAAAAACTGTTTTTT CASAEGASNEKLFF
TRBJ2-7 . TRBV7-2 . TGTGCCAGCAGCTTAGACCCCCGTCGGGGACCCTACGAGCAGTACTTC CASSLDPRRGPYEQYF
TRBJ1-5 . TRBV20-1 . TGCAGTGCTAGAGATTCTCGGGCCGAGAGACATAGCAATCAGCCCCAGCATTTT CSARDSRAERHSNQPQHF
TRBJ2-7 TRBD1 TRBV3-1 many TGTGCCAGCAGCCCCAGGACAGGGGGACCCAACGAGCAGTACTTC CASSPRTGGPNEQYF
TRBJ2-7 . TRBV14 few TGTGCCAGCACCAAGGACCTCCGGGGAGAGCAGTACTTC CASTKDLRGEQYF
TRBJ1-4 . TRBV28 many TGTGCCAGCAGTTTAATAGGGGCTTTAGAAAAACTGTTTTTT CASSLIGALEKLFF
TRBJ2-1 . TRBV9 few TGTGCCAGCAGCGGTCTCCGGGCTCATGAGCAGTTCTTC CASSGLRAHEQFF
TRBJ2-7 . TRBV9 many TGTGCCAGCAGCGTAGGGCCCGAATACGAGCAGTACTTC CASSVGPEYEQYF
TRBJ2-1 . TRBV29-1 . TGCAGCGCCCTAGGATCCCGTACTCGCTATGACAATGAGCAGTTCTTC CSALGSRTRYDNEQFF
TRBJ1-1 . TRBV28 . TGTGCCAGCAAAAGAAGGGGATTGAACACTGAAGCTTTCTTT CASKRRGLNTEAFF
TRBJ2-1 TRBD2 TRBV27 many TGTGCCAGCAGTTTACTAGCGGGAGTGTCCTACAATGAGCAGTTCTTC CASSLLAGVSYNEQFF
TRBJ2-1 TRBD1 TRBV2 many TGTGCCAGCAGTGAATATAGGGGGCCGGATGAGCAGTTCTTC CASSEYRGPDEQFF
TRBJ2-5 TRBD1 TRBV5-4 few TGTGCCAGCCACGGGACAGGGGGTGAGACCCAGTACTTC CASHGTGGETQYF
TRBJ2-5 TRBD2 TRBV27 . TGTGCCAGCAGACCCCCGGGACTAGCGGAAGAGACCCAGTACTTC CASRPPGLAEETQYF
TRBJ1-5 . TRBV6-1 many TGTGCCAGCAGTGAAATTGAAAATCAGCCCCAGCATTTT CASSEIENQPQHF
TRBJ1-4 . TRBV7-8 . TGTGCCAGCAGCTTAGCCTGGGGGCCTGCTAATGAAAAACTGTTTTTT CASSLAWGPANEKLFF
TRBJ2-3 . TRBV5-1 many TGCGCCAGCAGCTTTTTGGGGGGCGGGGATACGCAGTATTTT CASSFLGGGDTQYF
TRBJ2-3 . TRBV25-1 . TGTGCCAGCAGTGGGGGACGGAGGAAGGGTGGTACAGATACGCAGTATTTT CASSGGRRKGGTDTQYF
TRBJ2-7 TRBD2 TRBV5-1 many TGCGCCAGCAGCTTGGGCACACTAGCGGGAGCCTACGAGCAGTACTTC CASSLGTLAGAYEQYF
TRBJ1-2 . TRBV10-3 many TGTGCCATCAGTGACGAGGAGGGTTTCGTCTATGGCTACACCTTC CAISDEEGFVYGYTF
TRBJ2-3 . TRBV29-1 many TGCAGCGTCCCCGAGGACGTTTTTCCGAATACGCAGTATTTT CSVPEDVFPNTQYF
TRBJ2-1 . TRBV30 few TGTGCCTGGGGAACCGGGACGGTTTACAATGAGCAGTTCTTC CAWGTGTVYNEQFF
TRBJ1-1 . TRBV11-2 many TGTGCCAGCAGCCCTTTGTATCCCCGCCTGAACACTGAAGCTTTCTTT CASSPLYPRLNTEAFF
TRBJ2-1 . TRBV12-3/TRBV12-4 many TGTGCCAGCAGGTCGATAAGAGGTGAGCAGTTCTTC CASRSIRGEQFF
TRBJ2-7 . TRBV6-1 many TGTGCCAGCAGTGATTGGGGAGGGGGCTCGGCGCAGTACTTC CASSDWGGGSAQYF